Listed below are T cell receptor beta chains from one sample, sequenced in a study of cytomegalovirus exposure and HLA in healthy donors. TCRdb's table, derived via immunoSEQ multiplex PCR, lists solely in-frame clones and lacks some. This table has roughly 350,000 clones, roughly 88% appearing once. Sequenced: PBMCs. These receptor sequences come from a woman aged 18-29 years in good health and CMV-seronegative. The CDR3 runs from the conserved cysteine through the conserved F or W. D genes are given only for firm matches. Part of the rows lack a size; the others show once, few, many or a class for expanded clones.

v_gene,j_gene,abundance,len,d_gene,CDR3nt,CDR3aa
TRBV19,TRBJ2-1,NA,14,TRBD2,TGTGCCAGTAGTCCCCCCCAGAGGGAGGGTGAGCAGTTCTTC,CASSPPQREGEQFF
TRBV10-3,TRBJ2-1,NA,15,TRBD2,TGTGCCATCAGTCCAAGGACTAGCATCCACAATGAGCAGTTCTTC,CAISPRTSIHNEQFF
TRBV4-2,TRBJ2-7,many,15,TRBD2,TGTGCCAGCAGCCAAGATCAGGGACTAGATCTCGAGCAGTACTTC,CASSQDQGLDLEQYF
TRBV9,TRBJ2-7,NA,16,NA,TGTGCCAGCAGCGTAGTGGAGGGAGTAGCACTTTACGAGCAGTACTTC,CASSVVEGVALYEQYF
TRBV7-9,TRBJ2-1,NA,13,TRBD2,TGTGCCAGCAGCTCTGGGACTAGCTATGAGCAGTTCTTC,CASSSGTSYEQFF
TRBV25-1,TRBJ1-5,few,13,NA,TGTGCCAGCAGTGAGGCCGGCAATCAGCCCCAGCATTTT,CASSEAGNQPQHF
TRBV2,TRBJ2-3,NA,19,TRBD2,TGTGCCAGCAGCCGGGAGGGGGTCGGGACGGGGTCTAGCACAGATACGCAGTATTTT,CASSREGVGTGSSTDTQYF
TRBV9,TRBJ2-7,NA,14,NA,TGTGCCAGCAGCGTGAGTAGCAGCACCGGCGAGCAGTACTTC,CASSVSSSTGEQYF
TRBV9,TRBJ2-2,NA,15,NA,TGTGCCAGCAGCGGCCCACAGGGTACCACCGGGGAGCTGTTTTTT,CASSGPQGTTGELFF
TRBV18,TRBJ2-3,once,14,NA,TGTGCCAGCTCACCACTGGAGGGTACAGATACGCAGTATTTT,CASSPLEGTDTQYF
TRBV29-1,TRBJ1-2,NA,11,NA,TGCAGCGCGACAGATAACTATGGCTACACCTTC,CSATDNYGYTF
TRBV6-1,TRBJ2-1,NA,13,NA,TGTGCCAGCACGTCGGGAATCCGTGTTGAGCAGTTCTTC,CASTSGIRVEQFF
TRBV9,TRBJ2-1,NA,15,NA,TGTGCCAGCAGCACTTCCGGGGCGGAGGGCAATGAGCAGTTCTTC,CASSTSGAEGNEQFF
TRBV5-8,TRBJ1-1,NA,15,TRBD1,TGTGCCAGCAGGTTGACAGGGGCCGGGGACACTGAAGCTTTCTTT,CASRLTGAGDTEAFF
TRBV7-2,TRBJ2-3,NA,16,NA,TGTGCCAGCAGCCCTGCGCGACAGATTAGCACAGATACGCAGTATTTT,CASSPARQISTDTQYF
TRBV5-1,TRBJ2-7,NA,15,TRBD1,TGCGCCAGCAGCCCGCTGGGGGACAGGGGCTACGAGCAGTACTTC,CASSPLGDRGYEQYF
TRBV5-1,TRBJ2-7,NA,16,TRBD1,TGCGCCAGCCGGTTGACAGGGGGCCCTAGCTCCTACGAGCAGTACTTC,CASRLTGGPSSYEQYF
TRBV30,TRBJ2-3,NA,12,NA,TGTGCCTGGAGCAGGGGCACAGATACGCAGTATTTT,CAWSRGTDTQYF
TRBV7-3,TRBJ2-3,NA,16,TRBD2,TGTGCCAGCAGCCCGGGGGGGCTAGCGGGAGTAGATACGCAGTATTTT,CASSPGGLAGVDTQYF
TRBV7-2,TRBJ2-7,NA,15,NA,TGTGCCAGCAGCTTAGCGCACAACGACTACTACGAGCAGTACTTC,CASSLAHNDYYEQYF
TRBV27,TRBJ2-7,many,14,TRBD1,TGTGCCAGCAGCTTGACAGGGGCATCCTACGAGCAGTACTTC,CASSLTGASYEQYF
TRBV27,TRBJ1-1,NA,15,NA,TGTGCCAGCAGGAGAGGATCGGGTCGTCGGACTGAAGCTTTCTTT,CASRRGSGRRTEAFF
TRBV13,TRBJ2-5,NA,15,TRBD2,TGTGCCAGCAGCCAAAACGGGAGGCTAGAAGAGACCCAGTACTTC,CASSQNGRLEETQYF
TRBV27,TRBJ2-3,NA,17,NA,TGTGCCAGCAGTTCCGGAATCACGGGACTCTTCACAGATACGCAGTATTTT,CASSSGITGLFTDTQYF
TRBV28,TRBJ1-2,NA,15,NA,TGTGCCAGCAGTAGCCCAGGACACGATAACTATGGCTACACCTTC,CASSSPGHDNYGYTF
TRBV7-2,TRBJ2-4,few,13,NA,TGTGCCAGCAGCCTTAAGGGGGATCCTATTCAGTACTTC,CASSLKGDPIQYF
TRBV27,TRBJ2-5,NA,15,TRBD1,TGTGCCAGCAGTTTATCAAGACAGGGCCAAGAGACCCAGTACTTC,CASSLSRQGQETQYF
TRBV28,TRBJ2-7,NA,14,NA,TGTGCCAGCAGTTTATTTCACAGTACCTACGAGCAGTACTTC,CASSLFHSTYEQYF
TRBV28,TRBJ2-2,NA,15,TRBD2,TGTGCCAGCAGTTTAGTGACTAGCGGGACCGGGGAGCTGTTTTTT,CASSLVTSGTGELFF
TRBV27,TRBJ2-1,NA,14,TRBD2,TGTGCCAGCACCCATGGACTAGCGGGAAGTGAGCAGTTCTTC,CASTHGLAGSEQFF